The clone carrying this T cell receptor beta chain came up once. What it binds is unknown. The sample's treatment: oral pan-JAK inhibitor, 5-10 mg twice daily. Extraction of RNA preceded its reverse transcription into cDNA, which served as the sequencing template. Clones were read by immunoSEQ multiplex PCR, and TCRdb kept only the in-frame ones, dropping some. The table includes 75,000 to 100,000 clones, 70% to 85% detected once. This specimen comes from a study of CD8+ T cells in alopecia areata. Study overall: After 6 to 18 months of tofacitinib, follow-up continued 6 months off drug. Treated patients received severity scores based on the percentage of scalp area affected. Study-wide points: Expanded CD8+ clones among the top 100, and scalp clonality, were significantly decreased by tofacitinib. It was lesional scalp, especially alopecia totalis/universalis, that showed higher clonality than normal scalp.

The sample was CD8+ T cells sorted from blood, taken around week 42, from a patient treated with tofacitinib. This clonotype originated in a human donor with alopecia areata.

The CDR3 bases are TGCGCCAGCAGCCAGCATACAGGAAGGACTGAAGCTTTCTTT. Translating it yields CASSQHTGRTEAFF. The rearrangement uses TRBV4-3 and TRBJ1-1; tentative D call: TRBD1 (5 bases). The V gene's germline CDR1 is LGHNA and CDR2 YSLEER. The CDR3 is made up of 14 amino acids. The ends were cut back, 3 bases at V and 5 bases at J, with 13 bases in the middle.